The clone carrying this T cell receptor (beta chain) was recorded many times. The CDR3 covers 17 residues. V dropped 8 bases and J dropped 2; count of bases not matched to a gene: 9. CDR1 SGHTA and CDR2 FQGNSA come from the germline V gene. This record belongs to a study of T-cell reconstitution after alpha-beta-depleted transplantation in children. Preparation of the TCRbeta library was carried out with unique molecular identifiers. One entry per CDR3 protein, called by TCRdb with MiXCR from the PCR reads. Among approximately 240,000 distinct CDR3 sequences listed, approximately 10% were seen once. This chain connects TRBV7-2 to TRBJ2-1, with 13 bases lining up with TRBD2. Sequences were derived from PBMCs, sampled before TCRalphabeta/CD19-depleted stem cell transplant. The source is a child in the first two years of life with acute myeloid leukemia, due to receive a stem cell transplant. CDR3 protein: CASSRTSGRITYNEQFF. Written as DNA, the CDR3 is TGTGCCAGCTCTCGGACTAGCGGGAGAATCACCTACAATGAGCAGTTCTTC.